This entry concerns a single T cell receptor (beta chain). Its antigen is unknown. CDR1 is SGDLS and CDR2 is YYNGEE in the germline V gene. Trimming removed 4 bases at V and 2 bases at J, with 17 bases between. The length of the CDR3 is 16 residues. The data originate from a study of OX40 agonist ivuxolimab in advanced cancers. Points from the study as a whole: In CD8+ T cells, expanded clones were on average more numerous than in CD4+.

TCRdb's copy holds only in-frame clones and misses some; the assay was immunoSEQ multiplex PCR. The data contain about 39,000 clones, 80% to 95% of them seen just once; the ten biggest clones take up around 20%. This chain links TRBV9 with TRBJ2-3, with D unclear. Sample: CD4+ or CD8+ T cells sorted from blood, taken in a trial of the OX40 agonist ivuxolimab. The sequence was collected from an adult with an advanced solid tumor such as melanoma, head and neck, liver or kidney cancer. Here the CDR3 DNA reads TGTGCCAGCAGCCTTGTAGGCGGCCATGCCACAGATACGCAGTATTTT. This sequence encodes CASSLVGGHATDTQYF.